The 25 T cell receptor beta chains presented below share a single source sample, sequenced in a study of blood T cell repertoires in COVID-19. The repertoire was sequenced with immunoSEQ multiplex PCR; TCRdb's copy has only in-frame clones and lacks some. This table has roughly 200,000 clones, nearly 90% appearing once. Specimen: peripheral blood. These receptors were taken from a man between 60 and 75 years old with active or convalescent COVID-19.

This rearrangement joins TRBV6-6 to TRBJ1-1; weak D call: TRBD1 (6 bases). Germline V gives CDR1 MNHNY, CDR2 SVGAGI (reference sequence). The germline V and J ends were trimmed by 2 bases and 3 bases, with 13 bases remaining between them. This CDR3 is built from 15 residues. CDR3 protein: CASSYPSTGDTEAFF. The CDR3 DNA sequence: TGTGCCAGCAGTTACCCATCGACAGGTGACACTGAAGCTTTCTTT.

The rearrangement joins TRBV5-8 to TRBJ2-5; 8 bases match TRBD1. V lost 5 bases and J lost 5; bases outside the gene matches: 8. The germline CDR1 and CDR2 sequences are SGHTS and YDEGEE. CDR3 length: 14 amino acids. The DNA for the CDR3 is TGTGCCAGCAGGACAGGGGTCTTAGGGGAGACCCAGTACTTC. Translated: CASRTGVLGETQYF.

The chain combines TRBV7-9 with TRBJ2-3; 11 nucleotides agree with TRBD2. Germline assignment: CDR1 SEHNR and CDR2 FQNEAQ (reference sequence). The CDR3 consists of 14 residues. Germline trimming cut 6 bases from V and 6 bases from J; bases unmatched to any gene: 5. CDR3 region: CASSSGGATDTQYF. For the CDR3, the DNA is TGTGCCAGCAGTAGCGGGGGGGCCACCGATACGCAGTATTTT.

The chain couples TRBV10-3 to TRBJ1-5, with D possibly TRBD1 on 5 matching bases. The ends were cut back, 6 bases at V and 3 bases at J, with 9 bases in the middle. The germline CDR1 and CDR2 sequences are ENHRY and SYGVKD. CDR3 length: 13 amino acids. The CDR3 DNA reads TGTGCCATCAGAGGGGAGGCCAATCAGCCCCAGCATTTT. It yields the protein CAIRGEANQPQHF.

The gene calls are TRBV5-1 and TRBJ2-2, with TRBD1 identical over 9 bases. The CDR3 totals 15 residues. Germline V gene data show CDR1 as SGHRS and CDR2 as YFSETQ. V trimming: 4 bases; J trimming: 5 bases; junction bases outside the gene matches: 6. CDR3 sequence: CASSETGGGTGELFF. DNA for the CDR3: TGCGCCAGCAGCGAGACAGGGGGTGGTACCGGGGAGCTGTTTTTT.

The chain recombines TRBV7-2 with TRBJ1-3; D unresolved. The CDR3 runs to 14 residues. V lost 1 base, J lost 4 bases, and 8 bases lay in between. Germline V CDR1 and CDR2: SGHTA, FQGNSA. CDR3 residues: CASSLGRTGNTIYF. As DNA, the CDR3 is TGTGCCAGCAGCTTAGGGAGGACCGGAAACACCATATATTTT.

This clone was counted a single time. The chain employs TRBV19 and TRBJ1-1; 12 nucleotides line up with TRBD1. This CDR3 is 13 amino acids long. Germline trimming cut 6 bases from V and 6 bases from J; bases unmatched to any gene: 2. Germline assignment: CDR1 LNHDA and CDR2 SQIVND (reference sequence). CDR3 residues: CASRGQGAAEAFF. CDR3 sequence (DNA): TGTGCCAGTAGGGGACAGGGGGCCGCTGAAGCTTTCTTT. Variable domain in full (rest from reference TRBV19 and TRBJ1-1): DGGITQSPKYLFRKEGQNVTLSCEQNLNHDAMYWYRQDPGQGLRLIYYSQIVNDFQKGDIAEGYSVSREKKESFPLTVTSAQKNPTAFYLCASRGQGAAEAFFGQGTRLTVV.

The chain has TRBV19 and TRBJ1-2; D possibly corresponds to TRBD1 (6 bases). The CDR3 runs 14 residues. Germline values: CDR1 LNHDA, CDR2 SQIVND (reference sequence). Trimming removed 9 bases at V and 1 base at J, with 15 bases between. The CDR3, as DNA: TGTGCCAGCTCAGGGGCCCTCCTTAACTATGGCTACACCTTC. It specifies CASSGALLNYGYTF. The variable domain in full, with the rest retrieved from reference TRBV19 and TRBJ1-2, is DGGITQSPKYLFRKEGQNVTLSCEQNLNHDAMYWYRQDPGQGLRLIYYSQIVNDFQKGDIAEGYSVSREKKESFPLTVTSAQKNPTAFYLCASSGALLNYGYTFGSGTRLTVV.

The rearrangement joins TRBV4-1 to TRBJ2-1; no definite D call. This CDR3 spans 13 amino acids. V lost 4 bases and J 7 bases, leaving 11 bases between the germline ends. Germline CDR1 is MGHRA and CDR2 is YSYEKL. CDR3 protein: CASSRERTNEQFF. CDR3 DNA: TGCGCCAGCAGCCGTGAACGAACTAATGAGCAGTTCTTC.

This chain connects TRBV5-1 to TRBJ1-1, with D unresolved. V lost 4 bases to trimming and J lost 0 bases, with 10 bases between them. This CDR3 is built from 14 residues. The germline CDR1 and CDR2 sequences are SGHRS and YFSETQ. Here the CDR3 reads CASSRDNVNTEAFF. CDR3 in DNA: TGCGCCAGCAGCCGAGACAACGTGAACACTGAAGCTTTCTTT.

The chain carries TRBV5-8 and TRBJ2-5; D is perhaps TRBD2 (7 bases). This CDR3 is 13 amino acids long. Per the germline V gene, CDR1 is SGHTS and CDR2 is YDEGEE. Trimming pared 3 bases from V and 4 bases from J, leaving 10 bases between. As DNA, the CDR3 is TGTGCCAGCAGCTGGGGGGGCGGAGAGACCCAGTACTTC. Its protein product is CASSWGGGETQYF.

The chain recombines TRBV3-1 (or the pseudogene TRBV3-2) with TRBJ1-3; TRBD1 matches 8 bases. The trim removed 3 bases at V and 9 bases at J, leaving 7 bases unmatched. This CDR3 contains 14 residues. CDR1 and CDR2 (germline): LGHDT, YNNKEL (reference sequence). CDR3 loop: CASSQAGQGGTIYF. CDR3 DNA sequence: TGTGCCAGCAGCCAGGCCGGACAGGGAGGCACCATATATTTT.

The CDR3 protein is CATSRQAAGANVLTF. CDR3 sequence (DNA): TGTGCCACCAGCAGGCAGGCTGCTGGGGCCAACGTCCTGACTTTC. The chain carries TRBV15 and TRBJ2-6; no reliable D call. The germline V and J ends were trimmed by 3 bases and 2 bases, with 8 bases remaining between them. CDR3 length: 15 residues. Germline CDR1 LNHNV, CDR2 YYDKDF (reference sequence).

The gene calls are TRBV10-3 and TRBJ1-1; 8 bases are a match to TRBD1. This CDR3 region has 13 residues. Germline values: CDR1 ENHRY, CDR2 SYGVKD. V was pared by 10 bases and J by 4 bases, with 8 bases of the junction left unmatched. CDR3 DNA sequence: TGTGCCACCTCCCGCGACAGGGGCACTGAAGCTTTCTTT. Translation: CATSRDRGTEAFF.

Only one count was recorded for this clone. A junction end diverges from the germline sequence, so it may reflect a read error. The gene calls are TRBV20-1 and TRBJ1-2; D gene ambiguous. CDR3 length: 11 residues. Germline CDR1 is DFQATT and CDR2 is SNEGSKA (reference sequence). This CDR3 reads CSASDDYGYTF. The CDR3 DNA is TGCAGTGCCTCAGATGACTATGGCTACACCTTT.

The chain has TRBV5-6 and TRBJ1-1; D is possibly TRBD1 (6 bases). Trimming took 2 bases from V and 0 from J, leaving 11 bases between them. The germline gives CDR1 SGHDT, CDR2 YYEEEE. The CDR3 has 15 amino acids. The CDR3 region has the DNA TGTGCCAGCAGCTTCCCGGGACACCTGAACACTGAAGCTTTCTTT. Its protein is CASSFPGHLNTEAFF.

The chain recombines TRBV19 with TRBJ1-2; no reliable D call. The CDR3 is made up of 12 amino acids. Germline-derived CDR1 and CDR2 are LNHDA and SQIVND (reference sequence). Trimming left V 9 bases short and J 4 bases short, with 12 bases between. CDR3 region: CASYSLSYGYTF. The CDR3, as DNA: TGTGCCAGCTACAGTCTCTCCTATGGCTACACCTTC.

The V call is TRBV29-1, the J call TRBJ2-7; D possibly corresponds to TRBD1 (6 bases). CDR3 size: 15 residues. The germline V gene encodes CDR1 SQVTM and CDR2 ANQGSEA. The V and J ends lost 3 bases and 4 bases respectively, with 19 bases between them. CDR3 coding DNA: TGCAGCGTTGATTGGGCAGGGGACGGGCGATACGAGCAGTACTTC. Translation: CSVDWAGDGRYEQYF.

The rearrangement uses TRBV20-1 and TRBJ1-2; the D is unclear. Between the trimmed V and J ends, which lost 4 bases and 5 bases, there was a span of 5 bases. There are 10 residues in the CDR3. CDR1 DFQATT and CDR2 SNEGSKA come from the germline V gene (reference sequence). CDR3 in DNA: TGCAGTGCTAACATGTATGGCTACACCTTC. Translation gives CSANMYGYTF.

V gene TRBV5-1 combines with J gene TRBJ2-1, with 9 positions matching TRBD1. Germline V CDR1 and CDR2: SGHRS, YFSETQ. The J segment lost 5 bases and the V segment lost 6 bases, leaving 3 bases of the junction unmatched. The CDR3 loop spans 13 amino acids. The CDR3 here is CASIGTGNNEQFF. The DNA of the CDR3 is TGCGCCAGCATCGGGACAGGGAACAATGAGCAGTTCTTC.

As for this clone: This sample includes further DNA sequences coding for the same CDR3. The chain couples TRBV10-3 to TRBJ1-5, with 9 bases lining up with TRBD1. The germline V gene encodes CDR1 ENHRY and CDR2 SYGVKD. V trimming: 6 bases; J trimming: 7 bases; junction bases outside the gene matches: 4. The CDR3 loop spans 13 amino acids. CDR3 nucleotide sequence: TGTGCCATCAGCGGACAGGGGAACCAGCCCCAGCATTTT. Amino acid sequence: CAISGQGNQPQHF.

V is TRBV2 and J is TRBJ1-6; 11 bases are shared with TRBD1. This CDR3 has 14 amino acids. Germline assignment: CDR1 SNHLY and CDR2 FYNNEI. V lost 7 bases, J lost 9 bases, and 5 bases stayed unmatched. The CDR3 nucleotides read TGTGCCAGCACGGGACAGGGGGATACTTCACCCCTCCACTTT. This codes for CASTGQGDTSPLHF.

With respect to this clone: Other nucleotide sequences in the sample specify the same CDR3. V gene TRBV11-2 combines with J gene TRBJ2-1; TRBD1 aligns across 9 bases. The CDR3 sequence is 12 residues long. V shed 4 bases, J shed 15 bases, and the junction held 7 bases outside the gene matches. Germline V CDR1 and CDR2: SGHAT, FQNNGV. The CDR3 spells CASSSRDRDRFF. The CDR3 bases are TGTGCCAGCAGCTCCCGGGACAGGGATCGGTTCTTC. Drawing the rest from reference TRBV11-2 and TRBJ2-1, the complete variable domain is EAGVAQSPRYKIIEKRQSVAFWCNPISGHATLYWYQQILGQGPKLLIQFQNNGVVDDSQLPKDRFSAERLKGVDSTLKIQPAKLEDSAVYLCASSSRDRDRFFGPGTRLTVL.

This chain uses TRBV10-3 with TRBJ2-5; 9 nucleotides align to TRBD2. Germline assignment: CDR1 ENHRY and CDR2 SYGVKD. The CDR3 runs 16 residues. After removal of 0 bases from V and 5 bases from J, the junction contained 7 bases not matched to a gene. DNA of the CDR3: TGTGCCATCAGTGAGTCGTTGCGGGGGGGCCTGGAGACCCAGTACTTC. Encoded protein: CAISESLRGGLETQYF.

The rearrangement uses TRBV24-1 and TRBJ2-1, with 7 bases that match TRBD1. Germline V gene data show CDR1 as KGHDR and CDR2 as SFDVKD. The V and J ends lost 3 bases and 9 bases, in that order; junction bases with no gene match: 13. The CDR3 totals 16 residues. The CDR3 coding sequence is TGTGCCACCAGTGATGGGAACTACAGGGGCACGCGTGAGCAGTTCTTC. Protein sequence: CATSDGNYRGTREQFF.